One sample yielded the 9 T cell receptor beta chains listed below, sequenced in a study of regulatory T cells in long-lasting Graves disease. Construction of the TCR beta libraries employed iRepertoire HTBI primers in conjunction with Arm-PCR of CDR3 regions. TCRdb analysed the multiplex PCR reads with MiXCR anew, one entry per CDR3 protein. The sample has under 500,000 distinct CDR3 sequences; about 15% are singletons. Time point denoted: newly diagnosed GD, antithyroid drugs for less than 3 months. With RNA extracted from PBMCs as input, the TCR library was made. This sample was shared with a second study, whose subject was T cells in Graves' hyperthyroidism and ophthalmopathy.

The sample here was peripheral blood mononuclear cells (PBMCs), taken at new diagnosis, from a patient treated with antithyroid drugs. The receptors come from a woman aged 30 to 39 with Graves disease.

This clonotype was seen more than once but under ten times. CDR3 DNA: TGTGCCACCCGGACAGGGGGTTATGGCTACACCTTC. Amino acids: CATRTGGYGYTF. This chain links TRBV28 with TRBJ1-2, with 10 positions matching TRBD1. The CDR3 contains 12 residues. CDR1 is MDHEN and CDR2 is SYDVKM in the germline V gene. The V segment lost 10 bases and the J segment 5 bases; nucleotides outside the gene matches: 4.

The chain is built from TRBV27 and TRBJ2-4; D is uncertain. Germline CDR1 reads MNHEY; CDR2 reads SMNVEV (reference sequence). V lost 7 bases, J lost 0 bases, and 13 bases lay in between. The CDR3 extends over 15 amino acids. The DNA of the CDR3 is TGTGCCAGCACCAACGGTCCCCCAGCCAAAAACATTCAGTACTTC. It is translated as CASTNGPPAKNIQYF.

In its sample, this clonotype was seen many times. The genes are TRBV9 and TRBJ2-2; TRBD1 aligns across 8 bases. In germline, CDR1 is SGDLS, CDR2 YYNGEE. V lost 2 bases to trimming and J lost 7 bases; unmatched junction nucleotides: 10. CDR3 length equals 16 residues. CDR3 DNA sequence: TGTGCCAGCAGCGTTCAGGGGGCGCGTCAAAACGGGGAGCTGTTTTTT. It is translated as CASSVQGARQNGELFF.

This clonotype has just a few counts. The rearrangement joins TRBV5-6 to TRBJ1-1, with a weak D call TRBD1 (5 bases). The CDR3 has 17 residues. CDR1 SGHDT and CDR2 YYEEEE come from the germline V gene. The V and J ends lost 0 bases and 0 bases respectively, with 15 bases between them. DNA of the CDR3: TGTGCCAGCAGCTTGGGGGTCCGGGGGGAGATGAACACTGAAGCTTTCTTT. Its translation is CASSLGVRGEMNTEAFF.

The chain employs TRBV7-9 and TRBJ2-5, with D unresolved. Per germline, CDR1 SEHNR and CDR2 FQNEAQ (reference sequence). V lost 5 bases and J 5 bases, leaving 9 bases between the germline ends. The CDR3 is made up of 12 amino acids. The chain's CDR3 is CASSRVFETQYF. The CDR3 bases are TGTGCCAGCAGCCGGGTGTTTGAGACCCAGTACTTC.

This clonotype was seen repeatedly, ten times or more. V usage is TRBV5-1 and J usage is TRBJ2-1; either TRBD1 or TRBD2 may supply D (6 bases each). Trimming cost V 5 bases and J 10 bases, with 16 bases left between them. The CDR3 runs 13 residues. Germline V CDR1 and CDR2: SGHRS, YFSETQ. The CDR3 sequence is CASRGGFEVEQFF. The DNA of the CDR3 is TGCGCCAGCAGAGGGGGGTTTGAGGTAGAGCAGTTCTTC.

This clonotype was recorded at least ten times. This chain links TRBV27 with TRBJ1-4, with a weak D call TRBD1 (5 bases). Trimming left V 3 bases short and J 7 bases short, with 9 bases between. The CDR3 spans 13 residues. CDR1 and CDR2 from the germline V gene are MNHEY and SMNVEV (reference sequence). CDR3 nucleotides: TGTGCCAGCAGTTTCGGGGGGGGTGAAAAACTGTTTTTT. It yields the protein CASSFGGGEKLFF. The full variable domain, with the rest looked up from reference TRBV27 and TRBJ1-4, is EAQVTQNPRYLITVTGKKLTVTCSQNMNHEYMSWYRQDPGLGLRQIYYSMNVEVTDKGDVPEGYKVSRKEKRNFPLILESPSPNQTSLYFCASSFGGGEKLFFGSGTQLSVL.

This clonotype was found many times. The gene calls are TRBV7-6 and TRBJ2-3, with no clear D. V lost 3 bases and J lost 4, with 20 bases in between. From germline, CDR1 is SGHVS and CDR2 FNYEAQ. The CDR3 has 17 residues. The CDR3 DNA is TGTGCCAGCAGCTTCCGCCCCGCCACCGAAATGCCAGATACGCAGTATTTT. It codes for CASSFRPATEMPDTQYF.

Of note for this clonotype: A read error may be the cause here, since a much bigger clone is one base away. The J gene is TRBJ2-5, the V gene TRBV5-5, with D perhaps matching TRBD1 (6 bases). The CDR3 is 15 amino acids. Germline-derived CDR1 and CDR2 are SGHKS and YYEKEE (reference sequence). The CDR3 sequence: CASSPGRDIGEIQYF. As DNA, the CDR3 is TGTGCCAGCAGCCCGGGCCGGGACATTGGAGAGATCCAGTACTTC.